The clone carrying this TCR beta chain was recorded a few times. The data were obtained in a study of T cells in Graves' hyperthyroidism and ophthalmopathy. A NOSPECS grade of at least 4, a Clinical Activity Score of at least 3 and duration under 3 months were recorded in ophthalmopathy patients. From RNA transcripts, TCR beta CDR3 regions were amplified. The primer set for the first-round RT-PCR of the TCR CDR3 was HTBI. TCRdb redid the calling of the multiplex PCR reads with MiXCR, one entry per CDR3 protein. The sample has about 610,000 distinct CDR3 sequences, over 12% seen once. This CDR3 spans 12 amino acids. V lost 1 base and J lost 0, with 3 bases in between. CDR1 SQVTM and CDR2 ANQGSEA come from the germline V gene.

The rearrangement joins TRBV29-1 to TRBJ2-5; D is unclear. This receptor was taken from a woman aged 40 to 49 with Graves' ophthalmopathy. The sequencing sample was made of blood. The CDR3 DNA sequence: TGCAGCGTTGAAGGAGACCAAGAGACCCAGTACTTC. Its translation: CSVEGDQETQYF.